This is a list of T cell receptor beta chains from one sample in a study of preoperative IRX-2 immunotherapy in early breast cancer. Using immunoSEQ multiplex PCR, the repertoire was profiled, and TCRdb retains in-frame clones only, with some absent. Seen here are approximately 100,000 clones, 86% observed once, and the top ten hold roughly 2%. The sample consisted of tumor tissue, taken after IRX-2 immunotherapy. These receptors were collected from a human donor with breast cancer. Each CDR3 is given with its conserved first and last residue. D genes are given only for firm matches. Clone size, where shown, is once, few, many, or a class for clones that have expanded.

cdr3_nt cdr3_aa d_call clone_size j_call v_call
TGTGCCAGTAGTCAGGGGGACAGTCAAGAGACCCAGTACTTC CASSQGDSQETQYF TRBD1 few TRBJ2-5 TRBV19
TGTGCAAGTCGCTTAGCTTGGACAGGGTGGACAGATACGCAGTATTTT CASRLAWTGWTDTQYF - - TRBJ2-3 TRBV12-2
TGCGCCAGCAGTGACCGGCTAGCGAGAGACACAGATACGCAGTATTTT CASSDRLARDTDTQYF - - TRBJ2-3 TRBV10-2
TGTGCCAGCAGCTTAGTGGGGACCTCAAATGAAAAACTGTTTTTT CASSLVGTSNEKLFF - - TRBJ1-4 TRBV7-7
TGTGCCTGGACCAACCGGGGTGGCTACACCTTC CAWTNRGGYTF - - TRBJ1-2 TRBV30
TGTGCCAGCAGAGACCGACTAGCCGGGGAGACCCAGTACTTC CASRDRLAGETQYF TRBD2 - TRBJ2-5 TRBV2
TGTGCCTGGAGTATGACTCTGGGGGAGCAGTACTTC CAWSMTLGEQYF - - TRBJ2-7 TRBV30
TGTGCCAGCAGTCCGGGACAGCAACTCTCTGGGGCCAACGTCCTGACTTTC CASSPGQQLSGANVLTF TRBD1 - TRBJ2-6 TRBV28
TGTGCCAGTAGTCAATATCAGGGGCCCCAAGAGACCCAGTACTTC CASSQYQGPQETQYF - once TRBJ2-5 TRBV19
TGTGCCAGCAGTGGGAGACTAGCGGGGGGCACAGATACGCAGTATTTT CASSGRLAGGTDTQYF TRBD2 - TRBJ2-3 TRBV6-8
TGTGCCAGCTCACCGTATCGGGACAGAAACCAAGAGACCCAGTACTTC CASSPYRDRNQETQYF TRBD1 once TRBJ2-5 TRBV18
TGTGCCAGCAGTGACAACCTACAGGACACTGAAGCTTTCTTT CASSDNLQDTEAFF - - TRBJ1-1 TRBV28
TGCGCCAGCAGTCCGGGGGACGGGACGGGAGCCTACGAGCAGTACTTC CASSPGDGTGAYEQYF - - TRBJ2-7 TRBV5-1
TGTGCTAGTGGTTTGGGACAGCAGGAGACCCAGTACTTC CASGLGQQETQYF - - TRBJ2-5 TRBV12-5
TGTGCCAGCAGTGCCGGGCTTGGAAACACCATATATTTT CASSAGLGNTIYF - - TRBJ1-3 TRBV2
TGTGCCAGCGGCCGGGGGGGAGGCAATCAGCCCCAGCATTTT CASGRGGGNQPQHF - - TRBJ1-5 TRBV12-5
TGCGCCAGCAGCTTGGGGGGAGCGGTCAATGAGCAGTTCTTC CASSLGGAVNEQFF - - TRBJ2-1 TRBV23-1
TGTGCCAGTAGTAGGGACACCCTTAGCAATCAGCCCCAGCATTTT CASSRDTLSNQPQHF - - TRBJ1-5 TRBV19
TGTGCCACTAGCCTCAGCTCCTACAATGAGCAGTTCTTC CATSLSSYNEQFF - - TRBJ2-1 TRBV19
TGTGCCAGCGGCCTACAGGGGGGCGATGAAAAACTGTTTTTT CASGLQGGDEKLFF TRBD1 once TRBJ1-4 TRBV28
TGTGCCAGTAGTTTTCAGGGCAGGCGTGACGAAAAACTGTTTTTT CASSFQGRRDEKLFF - - TRBJ1-4 TRBV19
TGTGCCAGTAGTATAGGACAGGGGAGAACTGAAGCTTTCTTT CASSIGQGRTEAFF TRBD1 - TRBJ1-1 TRBV19
TGTGCCAGCAGACCCGGAGGCACTGAAGCTTTCTTT CASRPGGTEAFF - - TRBJ1-1 TRBV28
TGTGCCAGCACCGGGAGTTCGAACACCATATATTTT CASTGSSNTIYF - - TRBJ1-3 TRBV12-5
TGTGCCTGGAGTGAGGGCGGCCTAGGGGAAAAACTGTTTTTT CAWSEGGLGEKLFF - - TRBJ1-4 TRBV30
TGTGCCAGCAGTTACTCGAGACAGGGGGCGTCGAACATCGGGGAGCTGTTTTTT CASSYSRQGASNIGELFF TRBD1 - TRBJ2-2 TRBV6-7
TGTGCCAGCAGCACCACCTCGGGGGCTACTGAAGCTTTCTTT CASSTTSGATEAFF - - TRBJ1-1 TRBV25-1
TGCGCCAGCAGCTTGGAGGTCTCTGGGGCCAACGTCCTGACTTTC CASSLEVSGANVLTF - - TRBJ2-6 TRBV5-1
TGTGCCAGCAGCTGGACCTCGTCCTACGAGCAGTACTTC CASSWTSSYEQYF - few TRBJ2-7 TRBV6-8
TGTGCCAGTAGTATCAATATCATGAACACTGAAGCTTTCTTT CASSINIMNTEAFF - - TRBJ1-1 TRBV19
TGTGCCAGCAGTACAGGGTGGAGCACAGATACGCAGTATTTT CASSTGWSTDTQYF - - TRBJ2-3 TRBV6-8
TGCGCCAGCAGCTTGGCCGGGGGTAGCAAGGGCGAGCAGTACTTC CASSLAGGSKGEQYF - few TRBJ2-7 TRBV5-1
TGCGCCAGCAGCCTACCGGGGGGAAACATTCAGTACTTC CASSLPGGNIQYF TRBD2 - TRBJ2-4 TRBV10-1
TGTGCCAGTAGTATGGACAGAGCGAGCTCTGGAAACACCATATATTTT CASSMDRASSGNTIYF - - TRBJ1-3 TRBV19
TGTGCCAGCAGTTACTCGGGGGGAAGTACTGAAGCTTTCTTT CASSYSGGSTEAFF - - TRBJ1-1 TRBV6-8
TGTGCCGTGATTTCACCCCCCGGAGGGGCACCTTTCTTT CAVISPPGGAPFF - once TRBJ1-1 TRBV6-8
TGTGCCAGAAATCAGCGGGACAGGGACACAGATACGCAGTATTTT CARNQRDRDTDTQYF TRBD1 - TRBJ2-3 TRBV7-1